Sequencing of this T cell receptor beta chain was carried out in a study of T cell repertoires in cytomegalovirus infection (dated by TCRdb to between 2018 and 2020). In the study overall: Peptide stimulations targeted recently identified HLA-C-restricted CMV epitopes, whose presentation resists viral immunomodulation, together with well-studied HLA-B-restricted epitopes. Because public TCR beta signatures pointed to carriage of CMV infection together with the matching HLA type, the HLA type of each donor mattered for the analysis. Results the study describes overall, beyond this receptor: Carriers of CMV infection plus the relevant HLA type were discriminated by the cumulative frequency of public TCR beta family members in the study cohort and in an independent approximately 360-donor cohort. In the ex vivo response, HLA-C-restricted CMV-specific TCR beta clonotypes were dominant, and in two of eight donors the single most frequent clonotype came from this HLA-C-restricted group.

The instrument given in TCRdb is Illumina HiSeq 1500. The public reads were reprocessed in TCRdb via fastp at Q25 and MiXCR, keeping in-frame beta chains. Rows merge per CDR3 protein into single entries with the most common DNA and genes. Within this sample are about 280,000 distinct CDR3 sequences, with 20% to 25% of them counted one time only. The ten largest clones add up to 15% to 20% of the sample. This specimen's treatment or condition label, per the study, means: in vitro stimulation with specific CMV peptide epitopes to enrich CMV-specific T cells. Measured from the cysteine to the phenylalanine, the CDR3 is 20 residues long. Kept here is only the CDR3 DNA, which spans 60 bases and is read in frame from base 1. Relative to germline, V is 1 base shorter and J is 1 base shorter, with 22 bases between their ends. CDR1 and CDR2 are drawn from the germline V gene: SGHTA, FQGTGA. This clonotype was found a few times. Its antigen remains unidentified. No base quality information exists; no much larger clone differs at one position.

The sequence came from a human donor in good health (CMV status not recorded). Some clones in this sample may be carry-over from other donors' samples. The specimen was cultured PBMCs, collected from culture after CMV antigen stimulation. The chain couples TRBV7-3 to TRBJ2-2; a tentative D call is TRBD1 (5 bases match). The CDR3 region: CASSLIARVYGGQNTGELFF. Read as DNA, the sequence is TGTGCCAGCAGCTTAATCGCAAGGGTTTACGGTGGACAGAACACCGGGGAGCTGTTTTTT.